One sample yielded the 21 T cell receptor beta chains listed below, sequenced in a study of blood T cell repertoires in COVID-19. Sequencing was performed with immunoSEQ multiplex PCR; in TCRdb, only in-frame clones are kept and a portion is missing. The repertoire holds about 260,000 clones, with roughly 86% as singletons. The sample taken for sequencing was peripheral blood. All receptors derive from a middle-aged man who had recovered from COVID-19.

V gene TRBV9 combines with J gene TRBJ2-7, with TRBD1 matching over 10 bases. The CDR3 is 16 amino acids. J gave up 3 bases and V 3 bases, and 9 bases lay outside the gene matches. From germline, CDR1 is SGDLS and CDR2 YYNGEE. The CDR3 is CASSERQGALFYEQYF. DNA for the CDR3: TGTGCCAGCAGCGAGAGACAGGGGGCACTTTTCTACGAGCAGTACTTC.

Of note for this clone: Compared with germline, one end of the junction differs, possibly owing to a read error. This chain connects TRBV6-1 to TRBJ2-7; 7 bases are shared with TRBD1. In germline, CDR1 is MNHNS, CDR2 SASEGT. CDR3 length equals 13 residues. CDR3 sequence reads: CASSKATGHEQYF. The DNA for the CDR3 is TGTGCCAGCAGTAAAGCGACAGGGCACGAGCAGTACTTC.

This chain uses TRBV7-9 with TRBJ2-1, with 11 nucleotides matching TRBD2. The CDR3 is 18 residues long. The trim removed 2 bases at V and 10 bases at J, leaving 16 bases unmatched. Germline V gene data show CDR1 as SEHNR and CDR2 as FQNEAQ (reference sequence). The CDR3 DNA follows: TGTGCCAGCAGCTTACCCCGACAGGCTCTAGGACTAGCGGGCGAGCAGTTCTTC. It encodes CASSLPRQALGLAGEQFF. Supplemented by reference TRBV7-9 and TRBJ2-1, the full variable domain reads DTGVSQNPRHKITKRGQNVTFRCDPISEHNRLYWYRQTLGQGPEFLTYFQNEAQLEKSRLLSDRFSAERPKGSFSTLEIQRTEQGDSAMYLCASSLPRQALGLAGEQFFGPGTRLTVL.

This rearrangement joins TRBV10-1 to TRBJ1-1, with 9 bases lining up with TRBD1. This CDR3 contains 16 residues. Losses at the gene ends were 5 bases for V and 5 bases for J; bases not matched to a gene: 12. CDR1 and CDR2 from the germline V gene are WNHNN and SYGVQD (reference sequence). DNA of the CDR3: TGCGCCAGCAGTCCGGGACAGGGCCGTGGTGGGACTGAAGCTTTCTTT. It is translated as CASSPGQGRGGTEAFF.

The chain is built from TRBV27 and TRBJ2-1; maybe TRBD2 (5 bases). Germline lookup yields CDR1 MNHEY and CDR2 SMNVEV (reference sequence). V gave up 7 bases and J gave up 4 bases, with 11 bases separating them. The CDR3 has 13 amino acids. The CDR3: CASNSGNYNEQFF. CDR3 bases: TGTGCCAGCAATTCCGGGAATTACAATGAGCAGTTCTTC.

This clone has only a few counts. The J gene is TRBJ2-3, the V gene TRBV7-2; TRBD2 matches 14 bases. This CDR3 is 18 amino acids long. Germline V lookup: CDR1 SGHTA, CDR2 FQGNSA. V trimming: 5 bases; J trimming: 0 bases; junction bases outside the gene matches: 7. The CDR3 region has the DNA TGTGCCAGCAGCCTAGGACTAGCGGGGGGAGCGAGCACAGATACGCAGTATTTT. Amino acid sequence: CASSLGLAGGASTDTQYF.

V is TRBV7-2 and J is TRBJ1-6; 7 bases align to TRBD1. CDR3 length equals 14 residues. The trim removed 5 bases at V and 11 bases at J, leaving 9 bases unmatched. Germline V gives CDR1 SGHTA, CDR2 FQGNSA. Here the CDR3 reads CASSLRTGDPPLHF. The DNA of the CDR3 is TGTGCCAGCAGCCTACGCACAGGGGATCCACCCCTCCACTTT.

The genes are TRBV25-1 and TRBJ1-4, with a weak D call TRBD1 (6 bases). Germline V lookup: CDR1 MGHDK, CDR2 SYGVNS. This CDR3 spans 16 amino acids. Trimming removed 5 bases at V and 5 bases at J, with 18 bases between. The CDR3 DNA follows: TGTGCCAGCAGTTGGCCCGGGACAAGCGCAAATGAAAAACTGTTTTTT. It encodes CASSWPGTSANEKLFF.

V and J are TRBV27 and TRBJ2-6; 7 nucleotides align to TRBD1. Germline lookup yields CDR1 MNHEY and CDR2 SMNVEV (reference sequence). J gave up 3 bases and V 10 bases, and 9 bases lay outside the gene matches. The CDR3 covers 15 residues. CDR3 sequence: CATRQGRSGANVLTF. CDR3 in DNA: TGTGCCACACGACAGGGTAGGAGTGGGGCCAACGTCCTGACTTTC. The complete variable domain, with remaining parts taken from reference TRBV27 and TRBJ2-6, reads EAQVTQNPRYLITVTGKKLTVTCSQNMNHEYMSWYRQDPGLGLRQIYYSMNVEVTDKGDVPEGYKVSRKEKRNFPLILESPSPNQTSLYFCATRQGRSGANVLTFGAGSRLTVL.

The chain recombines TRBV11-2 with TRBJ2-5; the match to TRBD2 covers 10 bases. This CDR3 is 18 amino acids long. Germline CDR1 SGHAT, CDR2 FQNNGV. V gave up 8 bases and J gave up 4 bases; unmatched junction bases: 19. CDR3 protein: CASPSPKLSGGRGETQYF. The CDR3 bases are TGTGCCAGCCCCTCCCCGAAACTTAGCGGGGGGCGGGGAGAGACCCAGTACTTC.

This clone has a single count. CDR3 bases: TGTGCCAGCAGTAAACAGGGGGCTGGGACGAGCGAGCAGTACTTC. This gives the protein CASSKQGAGTSEQYF. The chain combines TRBV27 with TRBJ2-7; 9 bases are shared with TRBD1. This CDR3 comprises 15 residues. Germline V CDR1 and CDR2: MNHEY, SMNVEV (reference sequence). The junction had 11 bases not matched to a gene; V was cut back by 5 bases and J by 6 bases.

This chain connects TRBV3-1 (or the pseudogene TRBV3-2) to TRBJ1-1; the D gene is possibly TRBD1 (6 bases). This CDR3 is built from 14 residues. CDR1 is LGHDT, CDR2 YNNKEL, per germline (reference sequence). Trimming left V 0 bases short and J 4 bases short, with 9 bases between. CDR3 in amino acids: CASSQEGGGTEAFF. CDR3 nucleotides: TGTGCCAGCAGCCAAGAAGGGGGTGGCACTGAAGCTTTCTTT.

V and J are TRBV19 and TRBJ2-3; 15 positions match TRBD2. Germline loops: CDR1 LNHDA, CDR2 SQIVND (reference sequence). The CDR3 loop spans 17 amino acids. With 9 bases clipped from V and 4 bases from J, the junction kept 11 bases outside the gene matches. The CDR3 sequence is CASGPGLAGGRADTQYF. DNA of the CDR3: TGTGCCAGCGGCCCGGGACTAGCGGGAGGCCGGGCAGATACGCAGTATTTT.

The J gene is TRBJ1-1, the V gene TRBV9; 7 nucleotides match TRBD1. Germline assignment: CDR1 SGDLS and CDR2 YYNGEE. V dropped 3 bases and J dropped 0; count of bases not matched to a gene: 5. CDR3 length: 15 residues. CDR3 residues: CASSARQGLNTEAFF. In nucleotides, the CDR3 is TGTGCCAGCAGCGCAAGACAGGGTTTGAACACTGAAGCTTTCTTT.

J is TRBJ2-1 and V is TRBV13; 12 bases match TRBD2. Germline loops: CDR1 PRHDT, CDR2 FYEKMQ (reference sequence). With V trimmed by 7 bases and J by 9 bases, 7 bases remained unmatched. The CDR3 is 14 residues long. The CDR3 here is CASKTSGRFVEQFF. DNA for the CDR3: TGTGCCAGCAAAACTAGCGGGAGGTTTGTTGAGCAGTTCTTC.

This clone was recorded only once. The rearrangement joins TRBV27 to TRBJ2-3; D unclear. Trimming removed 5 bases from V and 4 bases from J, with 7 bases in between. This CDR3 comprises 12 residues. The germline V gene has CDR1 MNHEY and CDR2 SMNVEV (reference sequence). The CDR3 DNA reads TGTGCCAGCAGTCCCTCCCCAGATACGCAGTATTTT. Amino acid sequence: CASSPSPDTQYF.

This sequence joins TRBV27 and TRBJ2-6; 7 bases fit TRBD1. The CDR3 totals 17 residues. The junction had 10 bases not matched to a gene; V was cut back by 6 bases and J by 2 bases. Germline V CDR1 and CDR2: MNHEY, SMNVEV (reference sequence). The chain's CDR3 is CASRIRDSYTGANVLTF. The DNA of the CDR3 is TGTGCCAGCAGAATCCGGGACAGTTATACTGGGGCCAACGTCCTGACTTTC.

CDR3 coding DNA: TGTGCCAGCAGCGTAAGAGGGCGGGGGAACACCGGGGAGCTGTTTTTT. Translation: CASSVRGRGNTGELFF. J is TRBJ2-2 and V is TRBV9, with D possibly TRBD2 on 6 matching bases. Germline lookup yields CDR1 SGDLS and CDR2 YYNGEE. Between the trimmed V and J ends, which lost 1 base and 1 base, there was a span of 11 bases. There are 16 residues in the CDR3. The full variable domain, completed using reference TRBV9 and TRBJ2-2, is DSGVTQTPKHLITATGQRVTLRCSPRSGDLSVYWYQQSLDQGLQFLIQYYNGEERAKGNILERFSAQQFPDLHSELNLSSLELGDSALYFCASSVRGRGNTGELFFGEGSRLTVL.

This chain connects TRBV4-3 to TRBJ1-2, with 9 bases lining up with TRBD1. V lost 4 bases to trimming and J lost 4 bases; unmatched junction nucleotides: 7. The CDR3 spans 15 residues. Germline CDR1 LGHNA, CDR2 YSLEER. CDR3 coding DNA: TGCGCCAGCAGCCCAGGGACAGGGAGGTCCTATGGCTACACCTTC. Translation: CASSPGTGRSYGYTF.

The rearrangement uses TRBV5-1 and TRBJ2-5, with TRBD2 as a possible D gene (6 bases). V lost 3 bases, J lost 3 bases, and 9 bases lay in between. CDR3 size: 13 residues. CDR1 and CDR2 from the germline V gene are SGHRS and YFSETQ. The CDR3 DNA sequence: TGCGCCAGCAGCTCTGGGGGGAAAGAGACCCAGTACTTC. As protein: CASSSGGKETQYF.

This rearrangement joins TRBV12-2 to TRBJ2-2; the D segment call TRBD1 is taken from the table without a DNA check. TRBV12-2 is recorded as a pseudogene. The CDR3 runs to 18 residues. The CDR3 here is CAVRTGQGTKTNTGELFF. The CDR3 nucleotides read TGTGCAGTCCGCACGGGACAGGGGACTAAGACGAACACCGGGGAGCTGTTTTTT.